Shown below are 30 T cell receptor beta chains from a single sample sequenced in a study of graft-versus-host responses after intestinal transplantation. The assay was immunoSEQ multiplex PCR, and TCRdb's table has in-frame clones only and misses some. The sample consists of fewer than 20,000 clones, 79% of them appearing once. To release intraepithelial and lamina propria lymphocytes, the graft tissue was processed. Sequencing was performed on ileum tissue, taken roughly 490 days after intestinal transplant. These receptors came from a human patient who received an intestinal transplant, so some T cells may come from the graft donor.

This chain uses TRBV6-5 with TRBJ1-1; D ambiguous. The CDR3 is 13 residues long. V lost 2 bases, J lost 1 base, and 5 bases lay in between. Germline assignment: CDR1 MNHEY and CDR2 SVGAGI. CDR3 protein: CASSYEENTEAFF. The CDR3 DNA follows: TGTGCCAGCAGTTACGAGGAGAACACTGAAGCTTTCTTT.

The chain carries TRBV19 and TRBJ1-2, with D possibly TRBD1 on 6 matching bases. There are 14 residues in the CDR3. Deletions cut 11 bases from V and 3 bases from J, with 19 bases between. The V gene's germline CDR1 is LNHDA and CDR2 SQIVND (reference sequence). Here the CDR3 reads CAAWGAGRDYGYTF. The CDR3 nucleotides are TGTGCCGCCTGGGGGGCAGGGCGGGACTATGGCTACACCTTC.

CDR3 in amino acids: CASRRTDRDGELFF. The CDR3 nucleotides are TGTGCCAGCAGAAGAACCGACAGGGACGGGGAGCTGTTTTTT. The chain combines TRBV6-6 with TRBJ2-2; 7 bases are shared with TRBD1. Germline lookup yields CDR1 MNHNY and CDR2 SVGAGI (reference sequence). The junction had 8 bases not matched to a gene; V was cut back by 6 bases and J by 7 bases. The CDR3 has 14 residues.

The rearrangement joins TRBV25-1 to TRBJ1-6; TRBD1 might be the D (6 bases). Germline V gene lookup returns CDR1 MGHDK and CDR2 SYGVNS. V was trimmed by 2 bases and J by 6 bases, leaving 11 bases between them. This CDR3 contains 15 residues. The CDR3 sequence is CASSEPGGANSPLHF. The DNA for the CDR3 is TGTGCCAGCAGTGAACCTGGGGGCGCTAATTCACCCCTCCACTTT.

V is TRBV6-1 and J is TRBJ1-6; TRBD1 is a possible D gene (6 bases). Germline V gene lookup returns CDR1 MNHNS and CDR2 SASEGT. CDR3 size: 13 residues. Trimming took off 7 bases at V and 4 bases at J, with 8 bases between the two ends. The CDR3 reads CASTGTYNSPLHF. CDR3 coding DNA: TGTGCCAGCACAGGGACATATAATTCACCCCTCCACTTT.

This clone was seen once. The V and J genes are TRBV7-9 and TRBJ1-2, with a possible D match to TRBD1 (6 bases). This CDR3 is built from 15 residues. The germline gives CDR1 SEHNR, CDR2 FQNEAQ (reference sequence). V was shortened by 5 bases and J by 5 bases, with 18 bases between the two germline ends. CDR3 amino acids: CASSGILTQGYGYTF. The CDR3 bases are TGTGCCAGCAGCGGAATTCTAACCCAGGGGTATGGCTACACCTTC.

V and J are TRBV20-1 and TRBJ2-1; perhaps TRBD1 as D (6 bases). The germline gives CDR1 DFQATT, CDR2 SNEGSKA (reference sequence). The CDR3 is 11 amino acids. In DNA, the CDR3 is TGCAGCGGACAGTGGGGGCCCCAAGAGTTCTTC. Its translation: CSGQWGPQEFF.

The rearrangement links TRBV9 to TRBJ2-7, with a tentative D call TRBD2 (5 bases). The germline V gene has CDR1 SGDLS and CDR2 YYNGEE. CDR3 length: 13 amino acids. Trimming left V 4 bases short and J 3 bases short, with 11 bases between. CDR3 sequence (DNA): TGTGCCAGCAGCCCCCACGGGGACTACGAGCAGTACTTC. The encoded protein is CASSPHGDYEQYF.

Only a few counts were recorded for this clone. The CDR3: CASSLSGSTEAFF. The CDR3 region has the DNA TGTGCCAGCAGCTTATCGGGTTCCACTGAAGCTTTCTTT. V usage is TRBV7-8 and J usage is TRBJ1-1; D is unresolved. CDR1 is SGHVS, CDR2 FQNEAQ, per germline. The CDR3 runs to 13 residues. V lost 2 bases and J 4 bases, leaving 8 bases between the germline ends.

This chain uses TRBV4-1 with TRBJ2-5; 8 bases align to TRBD2. CDR1 is MGHRA and CDR2 is YSYEKL in the germline V gene. CDR3 length: 16 amino acids. With 1 base clipped from V and 0 bases from J, the junction kept 4 bases outside the gene matches. The CDR3 nucleotides read TGCGCCAGCAGCCAAGGACGGGGGGGCGACCAAGAGACCCAGTACTTC. Its protein is CASSQGRGGDQETQYF.

Concerning this clone: Other DNA sequences in the sample encode the same CDR3. This chain uses TRBV2 with TRBJ2-3; 9 bases match TRBD2. Trimming cost V 11 bases and J 2 bases; bases outside gene matches: 8. The V gene's germline CDR1 is SNHLY and CDR2 FYNNEI. The CDR3 sequence is 14 residues long. This CDR3 reads CAGAQGLATDTQYF. In nucleotides, the CDR3 is TGTGCCGGGGCTCAGGGACTAGCCACAGATACGCAGTATTTT.

This clone is a singleton in its sample. This chain links TRBV7-9 with TRBJ1-4, with a weak D call TRBD1 (6 bases). This CDR3 has 16 residues. In germline, CDR1 is SEHNR, CDR2 FQNEAQ (reference sequence). The ends were cut back, 5 bases at V and 7 bases at J, with 20 bases in the middle. The CDR3 loop is CASSPLTSGEGEKLFF. In DNA form, the CDR3 reads TGTGCCAGCAGCCCTCTCACCTCAGGGGAAGGTGAAAAACTGTTTTTT.

The genes are TRBV11-2 and TRBJ1-4, with D possibly TRBD1 on 5 matching bases. Trimming took off 5 bases at V and 7 bases at J, with 11 bases between the two ends. The CDR3 has 13 residues. Germline V lookup: CDR1 SGHAT, CDR2 FQNNGV. The DNA for the CDR3 is TGTGCCAGCAGCGGGTGGGGGTCTGAAAAACTGTTTTTT. This translates into CASSGWGSEKLFF.

This chain connects TRBV7-1 to TRBJ2-7, with 11 bases aligning to TRBD2. TRBV7-1 has ORF status, its function being uncertain. This CDR3 is 16 amino acids long. After removal of 3 bases from V and 2 bases from J, the junction contained 6 bases not matched to a gene. DNA of the CDR3: TGTGCCAGCAGCTCGCAAATTAGCGGGGGGGCCTACGAGCAGTACTTC. Amino acids: CASSSQISGGAYEQYF.

The chain links TRBV6-6 to TRBJ1-3; D unresolved. The V end was cut by 6 bases, the J end by 4 bases, with 4 bases between. CDR3 length: 11 residues. Germline V gene lookup returns CDR1 MNHNY and CDR2 SVGAGI (reference sequence). CDR3: CASRRGNTIYF. The CDR3 coding sequence is TGTGCCAGCAGGCGCGGAAACACCATATATTTT.

This clone has a handful of counts. This chain links TRBV2 with TRBJ2-5, with D uncertain. The last part of the DNA fits TRBJ2-7 better; the J call may be wrong. Germline V gene data show CDR1 as SNHLY and CDR2 as FYNNEI. The length of the CDR3 is 11 residues. The CDR3 protein is CASRNLYEQYF. For the CDR3, the DNA is TGTGCCAGCAGGAACCTCTACGAGCAGTACTTC.

This chain links TRBV6-6 with TRBJ2-7, with unresolved D. Germline assignment: CDR1 MNHNY and CDR2 SVGAGI (reference sequence). The V end was cut by 2 bases, the J end by 2 bases, with 1 base between. The CDR3 is 11 residues long. CDR3 coding DNA: TGTGCCAGCAGTTACGCCTACGAGCAGTACTTC. This codes for CASSYAYEQYF.

This clone has just one count. The rearrangement joins TRBV5-1 to TRBJ1-2; D not resolved. Germline V gene data show CDR1 as SGHRS and CDR2 as YFSETQ. This CDR3 contains 12 residues. V was cut by 2 bases and J by 6 bases, with 8 bases left in between. This chain's CDR3 is CASSLDRDGYTF. For the CDR3, the DNA is TGCGCCAGCAGCTTAGACCGAGATGGCTACACCTTC.

The chain couples TRBV6-5 to TRBJ2-2; 10 bases match TRBD2. The ends lost 4 bases at V and 6 bases at J; junction bases unmatched: 5. The CDR3 is made up of 15 amino acids. CDR1 is MNHEY and CDR2 is SVGAGI in the germline V gene. The CDR3 region has the DNA TGTGCCAGCAGTTCAGCGGGGGGGCTCTCCGGGGAGCTGTTTTTT. Its protein product is CASSSAGGLSGELFF.

The chain combines TRBV19 with TRBJ2-3, with a possible D match to TRBD2 (6 bases). Germline V gene data show CDR1 as LNHDA and CDR2 as SQIVND (reference sequence). V was trimmed by 5 bases and J by 10 bases, leaving 16 bases between them. The CDR3 extends over 13 amino acids. CDR3 in amino acids: CASSGRGLLPQYF. The CDR3 DNA is TGTGCCAGTAGTGGACGAGGACTATTGCCGCAGTATTTT.

V is TRBV6-1 and J is TRBJ1-3; D is uncertain. Germline CDR1 and CDR2: MNHNS and SASEGT. Trimming left V 6 bases short and J 0 bases short, with 12 bases between. The CDR3 extends over 15 amino acids. The CDR3 sequence: CASREGPSSGNTIYF. The DNA for the CDR3 is TGTGCCAGCAGGGAGGGTCCTAGCTCTGGAAACACCATATATTTT.

On this clone: Other DNA sequences in the sample encode the same CDR3. This sequence joins TRBV5-6 and TRBJ1-2; D not resolved. CDR1 and CDR2 from the germline V gene are SGHDT and YYEEEE. Trimming stripped 0 bases from V and 8 bases from J, with 11 bases between. The CDR3 length is 13 residues. The DNA for the CDR3 is TGTGCCAGCAGCTTGGGTTTGGCCCGGGGCTACACCTTC. The encoded protein is CASSLGLARGYTF.

The V and J genes are TRBV4-1 and TRBJ2-1; 8 bases match TRBD2. The junction had 12 bases not matched to a gene; V was cut back by 6 bases and J by 8 bases. Germline-derived CDR1 and CDR2 are MGHRA and YSYEKL. The CDR3 has 15 amino acids. The CDR3 region is CASSPEKREIDEQFF. In DNA, the CDR3 is TGCGCCAGCAGTCCCGAGAAGCGGGAGATCGATGAGCAGTTCTTC.

The chain uses TRBV11-2 and TRBJ2-1; 7 nucleotides match TRBD2. Germline V lookup: CDR1 SGHAT, CDR2 FQNNGV. V shed 5 bases and J 10 bases; nucleotides not matched to a gene: 14. The CDR3 spans 15 residues. The DNA for the CDR3 is TGTGCCAGCAGCCAGCGGGACCCCCTGCCTGCCGAGCAGTTCTTC. It codes for CASSQRDPLPAEQFF. Full variable domain (rest looked up from reference TRBV11-2 and TRBJ2-1): EAGVAQSPRYKIIEKRQSVAFWCNPISGHATLYWYQQILGQGPKLLIQFQNNGVVDDSQLPKDRFSAERLKGVDSTLKIQPAKLEDSAVYLCASSQRDPLPAEQFFGPGTRLTVL.

The chain employs TRBV5-4 and TRBJ2-2, with 9 bases aligning to TRBD1. CDR3 size: 18 residues. Germline V gene data show CDR1 as SGHNT and CDR2 as YYREEE (reference sequence). Losses at the gene ends were 4 bases for V and 0 bases for J; bases not matched to a gene: 10. CDR3 coding DNA: TGTGCCAGCAGCCAAGACAGGGGGAAAGCCGCGAACACCGGGGAGCTGTTTTTT. Protein: CASSQDRGKAANTGELFF.

The V and J genes are TRBV4-1 and TRBJ1-1; 9 bases are a match to TRBD1. This CDR3 contains 15 residues. From germline, CDR1 is MGHRA and CDR2 YSYEKL. With V trimmed by 1 base and J by 10 bases, 10 bases remained unmatched. The CDR3 region is CASSQVLDRGRGAFF. DNA of the CDR3: TGCGCCAGCAGCCAAGTGTTGGACAGGGGTCGGGGAGCTTTCTTT.

This clone has just a few counts. The J gene is TRBJ2-2, the V gene TRBV4-1; 7 nucleotides align to TRBD1. After removal of 2 bases from V and 6 bases from J, the junction contained 6 bases not matched to a gene. CDR1 and CDR2 from the germline V gene are MGHRA and YSYEKL. The CDR3 consists of 15 residues. The chain's CDR3 is CASSQNTDRSGELFF. DNA of the CDR3: TGCGCCAGCAGCCAAAATACGGACAGGTCCGGGGAGCTGTTTTTT.

CDR3 loop: CASSLGEVGGDQPQHF. The CDR3 DNA reads TGCGCCAGCAGCTTGGGCGAGGTAGGGGGGGATCAGCCCCAGCATTTT. This chain joins TRBV4-3 and TRBJ1-5; TRBD1 might be the D (6 bases). V dropped 5 bases and J dropped 5 bases, with 19 bases sitting between them. Germline assignment: CDR1 LGHNA and CDR2 YSLEER. The CDR3 covers 16 residues.

This clone was seen more than once but under ten times. This chain joins TRBV18 and TRBJ2-7; 13 bases are shared with TRBD2. J was trimmed by 3 bases and V by 3 bases; bases with no gene match: 2. Germline loops: CDR1 KGHSH, CDR2 LQKENI. This CDR3 spans 15 amino acids. The CDR3 sequence: CASSPTSGGDYEQYF. CDR3 nucleotide sequence: TGTGCCAGCTCACCCACTAGCGGGGGGGACTACGAGCAGTACTTC.

This rearrangement joins TRBV14 to TRBJ2-5; D assignment may be TRBD1 or TRBD2 (6 bases each). Trimming took 4 bases from V and 5 from J, leaving 17 bases between them. Germline loops: CDR1 SGHDN, CDR2 FVKESK. The CDR3 consists of 15 residues. The CDR3 nucleotides read TGTGCCAGCAGCCCCTCGGGGGCGGGAAGGGAGACCCAGTACTTC. It encodes CASSPSGAGRETQYF.